This TCR beta chain was identified during a study of T-cell reconstitution after alpha-beta-depleted transplantation in children. The study, taken as a whole, reports: Surviving recipient cells, namely T cells and thymic progenitors, were the source of high day-60 TCRbeta diversity in some patients. The origin of alpha-beta T cells about two months after transplant was reportedly several hundred expanded graft clones. Most T-cell counts and diversity one year after the transplant came from T cells that were newly produced.

Regarding this clonotype: The antigen remains undetermined.

It was with unique molecular identifiers that the TCRbeta library was prepared. Using its own MiXCR run on the PCR reads, TCRdb lists one record per CDR3 protein. The sample yields approximately 800,000 distinct CDR3 sequences, around 15% seen once. Between the trimmed V and J ends, which lost 2 bases and 9 bases, there was a span of 11 bases. CDR3 length: 12 residues. The specimen was PBMCs, mostly from graft donor cells, collected 360 days after TCRalphabeta/CD19-depleted stem cell transplant. The V and J genes are TRBV12-3 or TRBV12-4 and TRBJ2-7; D is unresolved. The receptor comes from a male patient younger than 18 who had a stem cell transplant for acute lymphoblastic leukemia, so the T cells may come from the graft donor. The CDR3 loop is CASSLSPTAQYF. The CDR3 DNA reads as TGTGCCAGCAGTTTATCCCCGACCGCGCAGTACTTC.